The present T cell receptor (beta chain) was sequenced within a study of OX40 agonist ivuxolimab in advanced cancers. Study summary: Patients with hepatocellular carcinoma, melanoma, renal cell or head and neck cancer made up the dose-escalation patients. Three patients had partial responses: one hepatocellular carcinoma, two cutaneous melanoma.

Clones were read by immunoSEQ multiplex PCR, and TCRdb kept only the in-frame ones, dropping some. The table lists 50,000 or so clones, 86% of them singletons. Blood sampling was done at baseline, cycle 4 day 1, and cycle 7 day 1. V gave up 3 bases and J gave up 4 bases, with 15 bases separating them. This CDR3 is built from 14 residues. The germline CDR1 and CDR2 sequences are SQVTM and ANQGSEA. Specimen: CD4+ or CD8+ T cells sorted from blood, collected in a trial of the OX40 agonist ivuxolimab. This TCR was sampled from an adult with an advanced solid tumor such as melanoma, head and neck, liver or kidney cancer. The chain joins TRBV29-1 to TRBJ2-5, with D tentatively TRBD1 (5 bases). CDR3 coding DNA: TGCAGCGTTGAGTTGCAAGGGGCTCGAGAGACCCAGTACTTC. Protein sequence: CSVELQGARETQYF.